Shown below are 28 T cell receptor beta chains from a single sample sequenced in a study of blood T cell repertoires in COVID-19. TCRdb's table, derived via immunoSEQ multiplex PCR, lists solely in-frame clones and lacks some. The table records 7,000 to 10,000 clones, 85% to 90% of them present only once. Material: peripheral blood. Receptor source: a woman aged 50 to 60 with active or convalescent COVID-19.

This chain joins TRBV6-5 and TRBJ2-1; 10 bases align to TRBD2. Trimming removed 2 bases from V and 9 bases from J; junction bases left unmatched: 7. The CDR3 has 15 amino acids. The germline V gene has CDR1 MNHEY and CDR2 SVGAGI. CDR3 DNA sequence: TGTGCCAGCAGTTACGAAGCGGGAGGGGGTCGTGAGCAGTTCTTC. Protein product: CASSYEAGGGREQFF.

The chain links TRBV9 to TRBJ1-3; D is undetermined. Germline V lookup: CDR1 SGDLS, CDR2 YYNGEE. The CDR3 covers 12 residues. V lost 0 bases and J 4 bases, leaving 2 bases between the germline ends. Written as DNA, the CDR3 is TGTGCCAGCAGCGTAGCAGGAAACACCATATATTTT. Its protein is CASSVAGNTIYF. The entire variable domain, with the rest obtained from reference TRBV9 and TRBJ1-3, is as follows: DSGVTQTPKHLITATGQRVTLRCSPRSGDLSVYWYQQSLDQGLQFLIQYYNGEERAKGNILERFSAQQFPDLHSELNLSSLELGDSALYFCASSVAGNTIYFGEGSWLTVV.

This clone was seen once. The V gene is TRBV7-8, the J gene TRBJ2-1, with 7 bases identical to TRBD2. Germline V gives CDR1 SGHVS, CDR2 FQNEAQ. The V gene end was trimmed by 5 bases and the J gene end by 7 bases; junction bases not matched to a gene: 11. This CDR3 contains 15 residues. In DNA form, the CDR3 reads TGTGCCAGCAGCATTTTGGGGACGGGGGGAAATGAGCAGTTCTTC. Encoded protein: CASSILGTGGNEQFF.

The chain has TRBV27 and TRBJ1-5; 7 bases map to TRBD1. The CDR3 has 16 residues. V shed 10 bases and J 0 bases; nucleotides not matched to a gene: 12. Germline V CDR1 and CDR2: MNHEY, SMNVEV (reference sequence). The CDR3 protein is CATPAGTEYSNQPQHF. CDR3 coding DNA: TGTGCCACCCCGGCCGGGACAGAGTATAGCAATCAGCCCCAGCATTTT.

This rearrangement joins TRBV28 to TRBJ1-5, with D perhaps TRBD1 (5 bases). This CDR3 has 15 residues. V was cut by 8 bases and J by 2 bases, with 16 bases left in between. Germline V gives CDR1 MDHEN, CDR2 SYDVKM. CDR3 residues: CASRRGGGRNQPQHF. The CDR3 DNA reads as TGTGCCAGCCGCCGGGGCGGGGGACGCAATCAGCCCCAGCATTTT.

The chain combines TRBV7-2 with TRBJ1-5, with D unresolved. CDR3 length equals 16 residues. Germline V gene data show CDR1 as SGHTA and CDR2 as FQGNSA. Trimming cost V 5 bases and J 3 bases, with 17 bases left between them. DNA of the CDR3: TGTGCCAGCAGCCCCGGCGGGATTTCCGCCAATCAGCCCCAGCATTTT. It translates to CASSPGGISANQPQHF.

The chain couples TRBV14 to TRBJ2-3; D is undetermined. The V end was cut by 4 bases, the J end by 1 base, with 9 bases between. Germline assignment: CDR1 SGHDN and CDR2 FVKESK. This CDR3 is 14 amino acids long. CDR3 DNA sequence: TGTGCCAGCAGCCGTGGCGAGGGCACAGATACGCAGTATTTT. Protein sequence: CASSRGEGTDTQYF.

This rearrangement joins TRBV15 to TRBJ1-1; D perhaps matches TRBD1 (5 bases). Trimming took 1 base from V and 10 from J, leaving 22 bases between them. Germline V gene data show CDR1 as LNHNV and CDR2 as YYDKDF (reference sequence). This CDR3 comprises 16 residues. CDR3: CATSRGEVGDTSGAFF. The CDR3, as DNA: TGTGCCACCAGCAGAGGGGAGGTAGGGGATACATCCGGAGCTTTCTTT. The full variable domain, in which reference TRBV15 and TRBJ1-1 provide the parts outside the CDR3, is DAMVIQNPRYQVTQFGKPVTLSCSQTLNHNVMYWYQQKSSQAPKLLFHYYDKDFNNEADTPDNFQSRRPNTSFCFLDIRSPGLGDTAMYLCATSRGEVGDTSGAFFGQGTRLTVV.

This rearrangement joins TRBV5-5 to TRBJ2-3, with D perhaps TRBD2 (6 bases). The CDR3 has 16 residues. The V gene lost 0 bases and the J gene lost 2 bases, with 13 bases spanning the gap. Germline loops: CDR1 SGHKS, CDR2 YYEKEE (reference sequence). CDR3: CASSLVRGSHTDTQYF. The CDR3 nucleotides are TGTGCCAGCAGCTTGGTGCGGGGATCCCACACAGATACGCAGTATTTT.

This clone appeared once. The chain links TRBV4-3 to TRBJ2-6; perhaps TRBD1 as D (6 bases). Germline V lookup: CDR1 LGHNA, CDR2 YSLEER. The CDR3 has 15 residues. The V gene lost 1 base and the J gene lost 2 bases, with 6 bases spanning the gap. In nucleotides, the CDR3 is TGCGCCAGCAGCCAAGCAGGGGCTGGGGCCAACGTCCTGACTTTC. Protein product: CASSQAGAGANVLTF.

Written as DNA, the CDR3 is TGTGCCAGCAACAGGGAATACACCATATATTTT. Residues: CASNREYTIYF. This chain connects TRBV5-5 to TRBJ1-3, with TRBD1 as a possible D gene (6 bases). This CDR3 spans 11 amino acids. V shed 6 bases and J shed 8 bases, with 9 bases lying between them. Germline values: CDR1 SGHKS, CDR2 YYEKEE (reference sequence).

This clone showed up just once. The chain links TRBV15 to TRBJ2-1; TRBD2 is a possible D gene (6 bases). The CDR3 contains 17 residues. Germline V gene sequence: CDR1 LNHNV, CDR2 YYDKDF (reference sequence). V was shortened by 0 bases and J by 7 bases, with 19 bases between the two germline ends. CDR3 sequence (DNA): TGTGCCACCAGCAGAGACAGGACTACTACGACCCGTAATGAGCAGTTCTTC. Protein sequence: CATSRDRTTTTRNEQFF.

Relative to its sample, this clone is large (0.1 to 1%). The chain employs TRBV28 and TRBJ1-4, with 7 bases aligning to TRBD1. Unmatched junction bases numbered 1, after V lost 2 bases and J lost 7 bases. Looked up from germline, CDR1 is MDHEN and CDR2 is SYDVKM. CDR3 length: 13 residues. In DNA form, the CDR3 reads TGTGCCAGCAGTTTACAGGGGGGTGAAAAACTGTTTTTT. This gives the protein CASSLQGGEKLFF.

The chain uses TRBV12-3 or TRBV12-4 and TRBJ1-1; D is undetermined. This CDR3 comprises 12 residues. V was cut by 1 base and J by 11 bases, with 11 bases left in between. The CDR3 here is CASSLGSPRAFF. Here the CDR3 DNA reads TGTGCCAGCAGTTTAGGGTCGCCACGGGCTTTCTTT.

V is TRBV7-2 and J is TRBJ2-3; 12 bases are shared with TRBD2. From germline, CDR1 is SGHTA and CDR2 FQGNSA. V lost 5 bases, J lost 3 bases, and 3 bases stayed unmatched. The CDR3 has 15 residues. The CDR3 coding sequence is TGTGCCAGCAGCGTGACTAGCGGGAGAACAGATACGCAGTATTTT. Translation gives CASSVTSGRTDTQYF.

This clone has a single count. This chain links TRBV5-4 with TRBJ1-6; possibly TRBD1 for D (5 bases). The V end was cut by 4 bases, the J end by 7 bases, with 15 bases between. Germline assignment: CDR1 SGHNT and CDR2 YYREEE (reference sequence). There are 15 residues in the CDR3. The CDR3 nucleotides are TGTGCCAGCAGCGGGGGAGGTTGGGGAAATTCACCCCTCCACTTT. It translates to CASSGGGWGNSPLHF.

The V call is TRBV9, the J call TRBJ2-1, with 13 bases aligning to TRBD2. The J segment lost 0 bases and the V segment lost 4 bases, leaving 10 bases of the junction unmatched. This CDR3 comprises 19 residues. CDR1 is SGDLS, CDR2 YYNGEE, per germline. CDR3 nucleotide sequence: TGTGCCAGCAGCCACCGGACTAGCGGGGGCACGAACTCCTACAATGAGCAGTTCTTC. It yields the protein CASSHRTSGGTNSYNEQFF.

The chain carries TRBV5-1 and TRBJ2-7; 10 nucleotides agree with TRBD2. The CDR3 totals 15 residues. V trimming: 2 bases; J trimming: 6 bases; junction bases outside the gene matches: 8. Germline CDR1 SGHRS, CDR2 YFSETQ. CDR3 DNA: TGCGCCAGCAGCTTACCTAGCGGGAGAGAAGGCGAGCAGTACTTC. Its translation: CASSLPSGREGEQYF.

This clone was observed once. The rearrangement links TRBV18 to TRBJ1-1; D remains ambiguous. This CDR3 spans 12 amino acids. Germline loops: CDR1 KGHSH, CDR2 LQKENI. The V end lost 3 bases, the J end lost 7 bases, and 9 bases lay between the germline ends. CDR3 region: CASSPHRDEAFF. The CDR3 region has the DNA TGTGCCAGCTCACCCCACCGAGATGAAGCTTTCTTT.

The V gene is TRBV7-2, the J gene TRBJ1-4; D ambiguous. CDR1 is SGHTA and CDR2 is FQGNSA in the germline V gene. Trimming cost V 1 base and J 0 bases, with 3 bases left between them. The CDR3 runs to 14 residues. This CDR3 reads CASSLDTTNEKLFF. CDR3 DNA: TGTGCCAGCAGCTTAGACACAACTAATGAAAAACTGTTTTTT.

V is TRBV14 and J is TRBJ1-1, with a weak D call TRBD1 (5 bases). CDR1 SGHDN and CDR2 FVKESK come from the germline V gene. This CDR3 contains 13 residues. V lost 4 bases and J lost 0, with 6 bases in between. Here the CDR3 DNA reads TGTGCCAGCAGCCGACAGTTGAACACTGAAGCTTTCTTT. Its protein product is CASSRQLNTEAFF.

The chain links TRBV6-5 to TRBJ2-3; 7 positions match TRBD1. CDR1 is MNHEY and CDR2 is SVGAGI in the germline V gene. The CDR3 contains 14 residues. The V and J ends lost 1 base and 4 bases, in that order; junction bases with no gene match: 2. CDR3 nucleotide sequence: TGTGCCAGCAGTTACTTAGACAGGGCAGATACGCAGTATTTT. Amino acids: CASSYLDRADTQYF.

The rearrangement uses TRBV28 and TRBJ2-3; TRBD1 might be the D (6 bases). Germline V gene lookup returns CDR1 MDHEN and CDR2 SYDVKM. The V gene lost 6 bases and the J gene lost 1 base, with 8 bases spanning the gap. CDR3 length: 13 amino acids. The CDR3 nucleotides read TGTGCCAGCAGCAGGGGCGGCACAGATACGCAGTATTTT. Protein sequence: CASSRGGTDTQYF.

The chain couples TRBV19 to TRBJ2-1; TRBD2 is a possible D gene (5 bases). This CDR3 spans 14 amino acids. Trimming took 7 bases from V and 5 from J, leaving 15 bases between them. Germline CDR1 and CDR2: LNHDA and SQIVND (reference sequence). CDR3 loop: CASKRARGDNEQFF. CDR3 DNA: TGTGCCAGTAAGAGGGCCCGCGGCGACAATGAGCAGTTCTTC.

V usage is TRBV4-3 and J usage is TRBJ1-5; 9 bases agree with TRBD1. Germline CDR1 LGHNA, CDR2 YSLEER. J was trimmed by 1 base and V by 4 bases; bases with no gene match: 11. This CDR3 has 18 residues. The CDR3 nucleotides read TGCGCCAGCAGCCCCCGGGACAGGGAAGGGAAAAGCAATCAGCCCCAGCATTTT. It yields the protein CASSPRDREGKSNQPQHF.

V gene TRBV7-2 combines with J gene TRBJ2-7; TRBD1 might be the D (7 bases). The CDR3 consists of 14 residues. V lost 3 bases and J 3 bases, leaving 12 bases between the germline ends. Per the germline V gene, CDR1 is SGHTA and CDR2 is FQGNSA. Here the CDR3 reads CASSFSGGNYEQYF. CDR3 DNA: TGTGCCAGCAGCTTTTCAGGGGGGAACTACGAGCAGTACTTC.

In this sample, this clone turned up once. The chain has TRBV27 and TRBJ1-2; 8 bases map to TRBD1. The CDR3 loop spans 15 amino acids. Germline V gives CDR1 MNHEY, CDR2 SMNVEV (reference sequence). Trimming cost V 6 bases and J 2 bases; bases outside gene matches: 8. CDR3 in DNA: TGTGCCAGCAGCAACAAGTGGGACAGGAACTATGGCTACACCTTC. It translates to CASSNKWDRNYGYTF.

The chain has TRBV19 and TRBJ2-3, with 9 bases identical to TRBD2. The CDR3 sequence is 13 residues long. V lost 8 bases to trimming and J lost 4 bases; unmatched junction nucleotides: 4. Germline CDR1 and CDR2: LNHDA and SQIVND (reference sequence). Here the CDR3 reads CASGRLAADTQYF. CDR3 DNA sequence: TGTGCCAGTGGAAGACTAGCGGCAGATACGCAGTATTTT.